These 4 T cell receptor beta chains were all obtained from the same sample, sequenced in a study of T cells in Graves' hyperthyroidism and ophthalmopathy. Researchers amplified the TCR beta CDR3 regions from RNA transcripts. During a first-round RT-PCR of the TCR CDR3, the HTBI primer set was used. One entry per CDR3 protein, called by TCRdb with MiXCR from the multiplex PCR reads. The data show roughly 570,000 distinct CDR3 sequences, roughly 46% seen once. Source material: peripheral blood or thyroid tissue (not recorded which). The receptors shown here come from a woman aged 18-29 years with Graves' hyperthyroidism.

This clonotype was observed a few times. A much larger clone lies a single base off, so this may be a read error. This chain links TRBV9 with TRBJ2-3; tentative D call: TRBD1 (5 bases). Trimming stripped 0 bases from V and 2 bases from J, with 10 bases between. From germline, CDR1 is SGDLS and CDR2 YYNGEE. The CDR3 runs to 15 residues. DNA of the CDR3: TGTGCCAGCAGCGTAGGGGGCTACCTCACAGATACGCAGTATTTT. Protein sequence: CASSVGGYLTDTQYF.

CDR3: CAISLAEPTDTQYF. CDR3 bases: TGTGCCATCAGTTTAGCGGAGCCCACAGATACGCAGTATTTT. V and J are TRBV10-3 and TRBJ2-3, with D possibly being TRBD2 (6 bases). This CDR3 has 14 residues. Trimming removed 5 bases at V and 2 bases at J, with 11 bases between. Per the germline V gene, CDR1 is ENHRY and CDR2 is SYGVKD.

The chain joins TRBV6-1 to TRBJ2-5; D is possibly TRBD1 or TRBD2 (5 bases each). This CDR3 has 16 residues. Trimming removed 0 bases from V and 5 bases from J, with 16 bases in between. In germline, CDR1 is MNHNS, CDR2 SASEGT. The CDR3: CASSEAVGSGGETQYF. CDR3 in DNA: TGTGCCAGCAGTGAAGCTGTGGGCTCTGGGGGTGAGACCCAGTACTTC.

The rearrangement uses TRBV10-3 and TRBJ1-2; D is possibly TRBD1 (5 bases). Germline assignment: CDR1 ENHRY and CDR2 SYGVKD. V gave up 4 bases and J gave up 4 bases, with 13 bases separating them. CDR3 length: 14 amino acids. CDR3 in amino acids: CAISAREGSYGYTF. As DNA, the CDR3 is TGTGCCATCAGTGCTAGAGAGGGGAGCTATGGCTACACCTTC.